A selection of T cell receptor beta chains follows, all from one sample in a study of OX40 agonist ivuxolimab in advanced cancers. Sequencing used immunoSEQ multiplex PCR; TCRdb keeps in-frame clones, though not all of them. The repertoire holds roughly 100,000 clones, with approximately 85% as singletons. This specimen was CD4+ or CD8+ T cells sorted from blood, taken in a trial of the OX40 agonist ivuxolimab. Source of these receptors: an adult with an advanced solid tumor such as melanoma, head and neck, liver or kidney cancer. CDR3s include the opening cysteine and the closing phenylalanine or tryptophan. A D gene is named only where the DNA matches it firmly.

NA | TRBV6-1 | CASSEHREGMLDNEQFF
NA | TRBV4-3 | CASSKFQGSREQYF
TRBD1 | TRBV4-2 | CASSQRTGGTYGYTF
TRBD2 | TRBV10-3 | CAISIAGAGNEQFF
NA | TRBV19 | CASSPLLDNSNYEQYF
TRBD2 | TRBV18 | CASSPPTSGDTDTQYF
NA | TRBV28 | CASSLLGGTYEQYF
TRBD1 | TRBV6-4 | CASSDGQGTGNEQFF
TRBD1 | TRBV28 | CASSSGGKGYTF
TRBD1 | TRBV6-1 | CASSDGQGLLWETQYF
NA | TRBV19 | CATRRGSSYEQYF
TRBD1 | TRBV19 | CASSIIQGESYEQYF
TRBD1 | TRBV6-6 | CASSPGATGEQPQHF
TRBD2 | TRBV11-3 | CASEQRENFEQYF
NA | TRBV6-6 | CASSYESSYEQYF
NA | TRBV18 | CASSPGQNTEAFF
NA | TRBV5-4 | CASSPATVSNTGELFF
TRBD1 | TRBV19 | CASSIDLRDRDVNETQYF
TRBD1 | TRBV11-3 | CASSNPTIATGADEQFF
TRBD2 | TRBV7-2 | CASSLVTGRVQETQYF
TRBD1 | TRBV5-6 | CASSWTGDTEAFF
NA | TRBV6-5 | CASSYSNTMNTEAFF
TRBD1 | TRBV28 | CASSPRGNFEKLFF
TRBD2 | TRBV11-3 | CASSGGRFYNEQFF
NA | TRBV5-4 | CASRPTWTANYGYTF
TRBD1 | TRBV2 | CASSRQGAWETQYF
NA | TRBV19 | CASSIATAGSREQYF
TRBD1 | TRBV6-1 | CASSARGEKLFF
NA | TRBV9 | CASSPQEETQYF
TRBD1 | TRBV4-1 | CASSQERGRSYEQYF
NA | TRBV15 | CATPGVTGELFF
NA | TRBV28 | CARSTGQNTEAFF
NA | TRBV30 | CAYFPESSYNEQFF
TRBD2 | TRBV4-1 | CASSQDIFGGGPYNEQFF
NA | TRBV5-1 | CASSLVPYTQYF
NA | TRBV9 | CASSVGPGQETQYF
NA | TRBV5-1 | CASRLDNNYGYTF
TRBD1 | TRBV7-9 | CASSPLGGQGYREQYF
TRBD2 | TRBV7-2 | CASSPLAGGATDTQYF
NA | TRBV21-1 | CASSKSVERHDLTYEQYF
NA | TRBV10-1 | CASSAHRQFTPAETQYF
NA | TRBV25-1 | CASSEGRTENTEAFF
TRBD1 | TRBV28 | CASSSSDRGDWAFF